The T cell receptor beta chain under discussion was sequenced for a study of T-cell memory formation after mild COVID-19. Study observations and caveats: The CD4+ clones that contracted clustered mainly within CM and EM, and the CD8+ clones concentrated in EMRA. Within pre-infection memory, some responding clones were found, suggesting cross-reactive memory joined.

This CDR3 is built from 14 residues. The ends lost 10 bases at V and 2 bases at J; junction bases unmatched: 7. CDR1 is MNHEY, CDR2 SVGAGI, per germline. As for this clonotype: Its cognate antigen is unknown.

Using constant-segment primers, 5'RACE produced TCR alpha and TCR beta cDNA libraries carrying sample barcodes and UMIs. MiXCR was run by TCRdb on the 5' RACE reads, yielding one entry per CDR3 protein. Of 350,000 to 550,000 distinct CDR3 sequences in the sample, roughly 18% were seen once. This receptor was identified in a man between 18 and 35 years old who had mild COVID-19 (a few samples of this study predate the infection). Cell type and time point are not known. The chain employs TRBV6-5 and TRBJ2-3, with 9 nucleotides matching TRBD1. Sequencing was performed on PBMCs or a T cell subset sorted from them (not recorded which). The CDR3 sequence: CATSDRGTTDTQYF. In nucleotides, the CDR3 is TGTGCCACCTCGGACAGGGGCACCACAGATACGCAGTATTTT.